A selection of T cell receptor beta chains follows, all from one sample in a study of cytomegalovirus exposure and HLA in healthy donors. Generated by immunoSEQ multiplex PCR, the TCRdb table keeps only in-frame clones and is missing some. The sample has over 80,000 clones; approximately 71% are singletons. Sequencing was performed on PBMCs. The receptors here all came from a young woman in good health and CMV-seropositive. The CDR3 runs from the conserved cysteine through the conserved F or W. D genes are given only for firm matches. Only some rows state a clone size, as once, few, many or a class for expanded clones.

D,size,V,J,DNA,CDR3
TRBD2,.,TRBV28,TRBJ2-2,TGTGCCAGCAGTTCTAGCGGGAGCACCGGGGAGCTGTTTTTT,CASSSSGSTGELFF
.,.,TRBV7-7,TRBJ2-1,TGTGCCAGCAGCTCGGGGGAATTGGGGGAACAGTTCTTC,CASSSGELGEQFF
.,.,TRBV6-1,TRBJ2-2,TGTGCCAGCAGTGGTACTCTCACCGGGGAGCTGTTTTTT,CASSGTLTGELFF
.,.,TRBV9,TRBJ1-2,TGTGCCAGCAGCGTCGACAGCGTCTATGGCTACACCTTC,CASSVDSVYGYTF
.,once,TRBV27,TRBJ2-2,TGTGCCAGCAGTCCACTCCCCGGGGAGCTGTTTTTT,CASSPLPGELFF
.,.,TRBV9,TRBJ2-6,TGTGCCAGCAGCGGTCAGGGGGGTGTCTCTGGGGCCAACGTCCTGACTTTC,CASSGQGGVSGANVLTF
TRBD2,few,TRBV6-5,TRBJ2-7,TGTGCCAGCAGTTCCCGACTAGCGGGAGGGAACTACGAGCAGTACTTC,CASSSRLAGGNYEQYF
.,few,TRBV27,TRBJ1-2,TGTGCCAGCAGTCCAGAAGTTCAGGGAAACTATGGCTACACCTTC,CASSPEVQGNYGYTF
.,.,TRBV27,TRBJ2-1,TGTGCCAGCAGGGACAGAGCCTACAATGAGCAGTTCTTC,CASRDRAYNEQFF
TRBD2,.,TRBV5-1,TRBJ2-1,TGCGCCAGCAGCTTCCACGGGTTAGCGGGCTCCTACAATGAGCAGTTCTTC,CASSFHGLAGSYNEQFF
.,few,TRBV6-1,TRBJ2-7,TGTGCCAGCAGTGAGTCAGGGCACGAGCAGTACTTC,CASSESGHEQYF
.,.,TRBV28,TRBJ2-7,TGTGCCAGCAGTTTCCCGGGGGTCAGCGGTTACGAGCAGTACTTC,CASSFPGVSGYEQYF
TRBD1,.,TRBV19,TRBJ2-7,TGTGCCAGTAGTATCGGGACAGGATCTTACGAGCAGTACTTC,CASSIGTGSYEQYF
.,large,TRBV5-6,TRBJ2-1,TGTGCCAGCAACCTTGCCTTCTTCGGCTACAATGAGCAGTTCTTC,CASNLAFFGYNEQFF
TRBD2,.,TRBV6-5,TRBJ2-5,TGTGCCAGCAGCCCCGGGGGGGCCCTCGGAGAGACCCAGTACTTC,CASSPGGALGETQYF
.,.,TRBV6-5,TRBJ1-1,TGTGCCAGCAGACAAAAGGGGGGGGTGAACACTGAAGCTTTCTTT,CASRQKGGVNTEAFF
.,.,TRBV7-8,TRBJ2-7,TGTGCCAGCAGCCCTGGTTCCGGGGTCTACTACGAGCAGTACTTC,CASSPGSGVYYEQYF
.,.,TRBV19,TRBJ1-5,TGTGCCAGTAGACCCTTTACAGGATTGGGCAATCAGCCCCAGCATTTT,CASRPFTGLGNQPQHF
TRBD1,.,TRBV6-5,TRBJ2-1,TGTGCCAGCAGTTACGGGACAGGGGATTACAATGAGCAGTTCTTC,CASSYGTGDYNEQFF
.,.,TRBV7-9,TRBJ1-3,TGTGCCAGCAGTCCTTTAGCTGGAAACACCATATATTTT,CASSPLAGNTIYF
TRBD2,.,TRBV6-5,TRBJ2-7,TGTGCCAGCAGTGCGAGCGGGAATTCTCTCGAGCAGTACTTC,CASSASGNSLEQYF
.,.,TRBV2,TRBJ1-6,TGTGCCAGCGTGCCCCGGACAGCTTCACCCCTCCACTTT,CASVPRTASPLHF
.,.,TRBV10-3,TRBJ1-5,TGTGCCACGCGCGCAAATGGGGGCGGCAATCAGCCCCAGCATTTT,CATRANGGGNQPQHF
.,.,TRBV5-4,TRBJ2-1,TGTGCCAGCAGCTTGGGGGGGCCTAGCGGTCAAATGGAGCAGTTCTTC,CASSLGGPSGQMEQFF
TRBD1,few,TRBV18,TRBJ2-7,TGTGCCAGCTCACCACCGTGGGACAGCTACGAGCAGTACTTC,CASSPPWDSYEQYF
TRBD2,.,TRBV7-9,TRBJ2-7,TGTGCCAGCAGCTTTAGCGGGGCCTCCTACGAGCAGTACTTC,CASSFSGASYEQYF
TRBD1,.,TRBV19,TRBJ1-1,TGTGCCAGTAGTTCCCTTACCGGACAGGGGAGGGAAGCTTTCTTT,CASSSLTGQGREAFF
TRBD2,.,TRBV4-1,TRBJ2-1,TGCGCCAGCAGCCAAGACCAAGGGGCTAGCGGGCTGACCTACAATGAGCAGTTCTTC,CASSQDQGASGLTYNEQFF
TRBD2,.,TRBV6-5,TRBJ2-7,TGTGCCAGCAGCCGTAGCGGGAGGGACTACGAGCAGTACTTC,CASSRSGRDYEQYF
TRBD2,.,TRBV5-5,TRBJ2-3,TGTGCCAGCAGCTTGTGGTCTATCGCGGGAGGGGGCACAGATACGCAGTATTTT,CASSLWSIAGGGTDTQYF
.,.,TRBV6-5,TRBJ2-2,TGTGCCAGCAGTTACCTGCAAGCTCCGAACACCGGGGAGCTGTTTTTT,CASSYLQAPNTGELFF
TRBD1,.,TRBV5-1,TRBJ1-6,TGCGCCAGCAGCTTGGCGGCGGGACAGGGTAATTCACCCCTCCACTTT,CASSLAAGQGNSPLHF
.,few,TRBV5-1,TRBJ2-5,TGCGCCAGCAGCTTGGCCCGCCAGGGGGCGGGGGAGCAGTACTTC,CASSLARQGAGEQYF
.,.,TRBV6-1,TRBJ2-2,TGTGCCAGCGCCAATAGCATCACGGGGGAGCTGTTTTTT,CASANSITGELFF
TRBD1,few,TRBV28,TRBJ1-4,TGTGCCAGCAGTGCTGTCACACTCCGAGACAGGGAGGATGAAAAACTGTTTTTT,CASSAVTLRDREDEKLFF
.,.,TRBV11-2,TRBJ1-5,TGTGCCAGCAGCTTGGGGGAGGGTCAGCCCCAGCATTTT,CASSLGEGQPQHF
.,.,TRBV9,TRBJ2-2,TGTGCCAGCAGCGTAGGCGCTAGCGCGACCTGGGAGCTGTTTTTT,CASSVGASATWELFF
.,once,TRBV6-5,TRBJ1-5,TGTGCCAGCAGACCCATCGGGGGGATTCAGCCCCAGCATTTT,CASRPIGGIQPQHF
.,.,TRBV4-3,TRBJ2-3,TGCGCCAGCAGCCCGGGGCGGGAATTAGATACGCAGTATTTT,CASSPGRELDTQYF
.,.,TRBV27,TRBJ2-2,TGTGCCAGCACCTCCGGGAACCCCGGCGCCGGGGAGCTGTTTTTT,CASTSGNPGAGELFF
.,few,TRBV7-2,TRBJ1-2,TGTGCCAGCAGATTGAGCCTGTATGGCTACACCTTC,CASRLSLYGYTF